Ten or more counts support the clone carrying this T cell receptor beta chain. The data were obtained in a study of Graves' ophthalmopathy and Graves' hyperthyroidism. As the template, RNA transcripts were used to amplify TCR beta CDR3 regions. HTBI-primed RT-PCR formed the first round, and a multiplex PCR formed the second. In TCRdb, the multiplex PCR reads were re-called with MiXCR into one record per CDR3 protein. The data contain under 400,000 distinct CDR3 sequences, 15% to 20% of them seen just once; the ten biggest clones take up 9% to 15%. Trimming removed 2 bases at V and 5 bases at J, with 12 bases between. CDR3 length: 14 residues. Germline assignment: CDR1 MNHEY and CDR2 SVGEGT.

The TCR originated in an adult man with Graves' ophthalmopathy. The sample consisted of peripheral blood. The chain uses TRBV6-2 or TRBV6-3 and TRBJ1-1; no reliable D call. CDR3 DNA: TGTGCCAGCAGTTACGCGGGCAGAACGACTGAAGCTTTCTTT. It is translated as CASSYAGRTTEAFF.